This T cell receptor (beta chain) originates from a study of vaccination effects on CD4 cells after COVID-19 (dated by TCRdb to between 2022 and 2023). Study-level background: Participants received two doses of either the BNT162b2 or the mRNA-1273 mRNA SARS-CoV-2 vaccine. SARS-CoV-2 spike-specific CD4+ TCR repertoires from before and after mRNA vaccination were compared in COVID-19 convalescent patients and in infection-naive vaccine recipients. The full study included some 10 COVID-19 convalescent patients and several SARS-CoV-2-naive healthy vaccine recipients. Cultures from other donors in the study were sequenced using the Oncomine TCR Beta short-read assay on an Illumina iSeq 100. The paper's findings and limits, for the study overall: The study was limited by a small number of convalescent patients and lacked early post-infection timepoints. In healthy vaccine recipients, vaccine-induced clones were almost all SARS-CoV-2 mono-reactive, with only 1 of 255 being cross-reactive with common cold coronaviruses. Marked clonal contraction was observed in both infection-induced and vaccine-induced clones at late post-vaccination timepoints, consistent with waning T cell responses.

Spanning cysteine to phenylalanine, the CDR3 consists of 16 amino acids. The read is trimmed to its CDR3 DNA, 48 bases read in frame from base 1. CDR1 and CDR2 were assigned from the germline V gene as MNHEY and SVGAGI. Trimming takes 2 bases from V and 4 bases from J, and the germline ends sit 16 bases apart. Library generation was performed with the immunoSEQ multiplex PCR assay. TCR beta CDR3 sequencing was performed on DNA from the cultured, isolated CD4+ T cells. The paper's processing steps were these. Non-productive TCR sequences were removed and reads were trimmed to the CDR3 region, keeping CDR3s of at least 7 amino acids. Antigen-specific clonotypes were identified using the MANAFEST web app by comparison of expansion in peptide wells against reference cultures. Positive clones required FDR<0.05 expansion versus reference and all other wells, odds ratio above 5, and frequency above 0.1% in two replicate wells. A clonotype was called cross-reactive if it was significantly expanded both in SARS-CoV-2 spike wells and in at least one common cold coronavirus spike condition. Using the stringdist R package, CDR3 similarity was measured by Levenshtein distance, and unrooted trees were constructed with ape in R 3.6.1. TCRdb carries this immuneACCESS record with in-frame sequences only. Its versions omit some clonotypes, under half of them owing to an unresolved V gene in the studies checked, with the rest unexplained. Clone size and the V and J calls come from that table; the DNA yielded D and trimming. The table for this sample lists 67,000 or so clones; around 72% of them were counted only once. Approximately 3.7% of the sample lies in the top ten.

The ViraFEST assay stimulated PBMC with viral peptide pools and then used TCR sequencing to identify antigen-specific CD4+ T cell clonotypes by expansion. After about 10 days of culture, CD4+ T cells were isolated with the EasySep CD4+ T cell isolation kit. None of the healthy vaccine recipients had a prior SARS-CoV-2 infection, which was confirmed by nucleocapsid antibody tests that came back negative both before and after vaccination. Each well held around 1.9 million PBMC cultured in IMDM containing around 5% human AB serum, 9.5 to 10 IU/ml IL-2 and gentamicin, along with around 11 ug/ml peptides. On days 3 and 7, half of the culture medium was replaced with fresh IL-2-containing medium. Unless otherwise noted, each peptide stimulation condition was cultured in triplicate wells. Using Ficoll-Paque Plus gradient centrifugation, PBMC were separated from whole blood and then either used fresh or cryopreserved at -140C. Overlapping peptide pools spanned the spike proteins of SARS-CoV-2 and the common cold coronaviruses HCoV-NL63, HCoV-OC43 and HCoV-229E. The QIAamp micro DNA kit was used to extract genomic DNA from the cultured CD4+ T cells.

As to this clone: What antigen it recognizes has not been identified. The record has no base qualities; no much larger clone is one base away.

This clonotype originated in a human donor who received a COVID-19 vaccine. Recombination joined TRBV6-5 with TRBJ2-3; a weak D assignment points to TRBD1 (7 bases agree). The material was CD4+ T cells from PBMCs cultured with HCoV-OC43 spike peptides, obtained before COVID-19 vaccination. The cell subset or site label here, explained by the study, means: HCoV-OC43 spike overlapping peptide pool stimulation. The nucleotide sequence is TGTGCCAGCAGTTACAAGGGGCAGGGGGGATCAGATACGCAGTATTTT. This is translated as CASSYKGQGGSDTQYF.